The clone carrying this T cell receptor beta chain was seen more than once but under ten times. The antigen is undetermined. The data were obtained in a study of T cells after yellow fever vaccination. Overall study context: The fractions with low cell numbers were processed using SMART-Seq v4 Ultra Low Input.

TCRdb independently ran MiXCR on the 5' RACE reads; one entry per CDR3 protein. Among 610,000 or so distinct CDR3 sequences listed, about 12% were seen once. Study conclusions and caveats: The study found a weaker secondary response that peaked faster, day 5 versus 15. Once the booster was given, most primary-vaccination clones reappeared, at about 97% for CD4 and around 90% for CD8.

Material: PBMCs, obtained on the day of the yellow fever booster vaccination. This TCR derives from a man aged 30 to 45 who received the YFV17D yellow fever vaccine.

The CDR3 DNA sequence: TGTGCCAGCAGCTTAGTCCGGGACAGAGACTACAATGAGCAGTTCTTC. Its protein is CASSLVRDRDYNEQFF. The J gene is TRBJ2-1, the V gene TRBV11-2, with 7 bases fitting TRBD1. CDR1 SGHAT and CDR2 FQNNGV come from the germline V gene. The CDR3 is 16 amino acids. Trimming removed 1 base from V and 3 bases from J; junction bases left unmatched: 6.